This TCR beta chain is drawn from a study of resident and recirculating memory T cells in vitiligo. Sequencing was performed with immunoSEQ multiplex PCR; in TCRdb, only in-frame clones are kept and a portion is missing. The table includes tens of thousands of clones, 92% detected once. The CDR3 is 16 residues long. Between the trimmed V and J ends, which lost 0 bases and 0 bases, there was a span of 10 bases. The germline V gene has CDR1 SGHNT and CDR2 YYREEE (reference sequence). The chain is built from TRBV5-4 and TRBJ1-3, with a possible D match to TRBD1 (6 bases). Input material: blood. The sequence was obtained from a male donor with vitiligo. The CDR3 reads CASSLGTVLSGNTIYF. CDR3 DNA: TGTGCCAGCAGCTTGGGGACAGTCCTCTCTGGAAACACCATATATTTT.